Sequencing of this TCR beta chain was carried out in a study of spatial heterogeneity in lung cancer. The study, taken as a whole, reports: Intratumoral expanded alpha and beta TCR counts were found to track tumor mutation counts.

This clonotype was counted ten times or more. Its matching antigen is unknown. This beta chain is a stray read from a library made for alpha chains; its abundance is not meaningful. TCRdb re-analysed the 5' RACE reads in MiXCR, keeping a single row per CDR3 protein. The sample holds thousands of distinct CDR3 sequences, approximately 15% seen once. Noted time point: sample taken at primary tumor resection. Germline loops: CDR1 MNHNY, CDR2 SVGAGI (reference sequence). V was clipped by 6 bases and J by 2 bases; unmatched bases: 10. The CDR3 is 16 amino acids. The sequencing here drew on lung tumor tissue, taken at surgery. The receptor's source is a male donor with early-stage non-small cell lung cancer. This chain joins TRBV6-6 and TRBJ2-7, with 10 bases fitting TRBD2. In nucleotides, the CDR3 is TGTGCCAGCAGACCCACATTAGCGGGAGGACCCTACGAGCAGTACTTC. Its translation: CASRPTLAGGPYEQYF.